This T cell receptor (beta chain) was sequenced in a study of tumor-infiltrating lymphocytes in primary liver carcinoma. Points from the study as a whole: Tumor region pairs showed greater overlap than either tumor-adjacent or tumor-blood pairs did.

TCR beta cDNA was reverse-transcribed from about 550 ng of total RNA. The reaction used a constant-region primer and ProtoScript II reverse transcriptase. Libraries for TCR beta were built through three nested multiplex PCR rounds, which together made up a slightly modified ARM-PCR procedure. Using its own MiXCR run on the multiplex PCR reads, TCRdb lists one record per CDR3 protein. The repertoire holds roughly 330,000 distinct CDR3 sequences, roughly 61% seen once, with approximately 5.9% in the top ten. This clonotype is a singleton in its sample. Its matching antigen is unknown. Researchers drew blood RNA from unsorted whole blood and extracted germline DNA as well. The origin of this receptor is a man aged 40-49 years with primary liver carcinoma and hepatitis B virus infection. Sequenced input: peripheral blood.

CDR3 nucleotide sequence: TGTGCCAACAGCCTGAGTGGTGAAAAACTGTTTTTT. This sequence encodes CANSLSGEKLFF. The rearrangement links TRBV12-3 or TRBV12-4 to TRBJ1-4; no clear D gene. Trimming removed 10 bases from V and 7 bases from J, with 13 bases in between. There are 12 residues in the CDR3.